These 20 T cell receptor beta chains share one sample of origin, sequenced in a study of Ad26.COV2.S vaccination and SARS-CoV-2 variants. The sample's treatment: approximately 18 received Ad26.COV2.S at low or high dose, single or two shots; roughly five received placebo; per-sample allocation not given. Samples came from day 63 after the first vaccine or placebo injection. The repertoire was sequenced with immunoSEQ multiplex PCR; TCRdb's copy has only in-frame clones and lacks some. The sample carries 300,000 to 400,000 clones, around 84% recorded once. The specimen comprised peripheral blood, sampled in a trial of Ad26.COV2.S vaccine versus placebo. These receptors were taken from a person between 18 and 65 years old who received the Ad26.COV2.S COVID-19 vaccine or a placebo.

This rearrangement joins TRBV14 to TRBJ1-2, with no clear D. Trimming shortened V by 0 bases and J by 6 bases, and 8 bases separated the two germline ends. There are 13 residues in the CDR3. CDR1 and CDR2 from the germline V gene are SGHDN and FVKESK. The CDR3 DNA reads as TGTGCCAGCAGCCAAGATAGAATCGATGGCTACACCTTC. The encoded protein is CASSQDRIDGYTF.

CDR3: CSASSGGGTGELFF. CDR3 sequence (DNA): TGCAGTGCTAGTTCCGGGGGCGGCACCGGGGAGCTGTTTTTT. J is TRBJ2-2 and V is TRBV20-1, with D perhaps TRBD1 or TRBD2 (6 bases each). In germline, CDR1 is DFQATT, CDR2 SNEGSKA (reference sequence). V was shortened by 3 bases and J by 4 bases, with 12 bases between the two germline ends. The CDR3 spans 14 residues.

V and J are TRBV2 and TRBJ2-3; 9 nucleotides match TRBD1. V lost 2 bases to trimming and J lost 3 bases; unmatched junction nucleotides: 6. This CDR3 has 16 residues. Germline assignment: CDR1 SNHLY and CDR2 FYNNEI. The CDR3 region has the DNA TGTGCCAGCAGTGAATCGGGGACAGGGTGGACAGATACGCAGTATTTT. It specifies CASSESGTGWTDTQYF.

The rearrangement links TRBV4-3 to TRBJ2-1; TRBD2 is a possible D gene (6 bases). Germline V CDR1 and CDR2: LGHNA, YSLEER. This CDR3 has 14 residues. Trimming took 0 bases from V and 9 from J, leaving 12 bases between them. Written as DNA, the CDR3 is TGCGCCAGCAGCCAAGAACGGGGGTCGGGTGAGCAGTTCTTC. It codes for CASSQERGSGEQFF.

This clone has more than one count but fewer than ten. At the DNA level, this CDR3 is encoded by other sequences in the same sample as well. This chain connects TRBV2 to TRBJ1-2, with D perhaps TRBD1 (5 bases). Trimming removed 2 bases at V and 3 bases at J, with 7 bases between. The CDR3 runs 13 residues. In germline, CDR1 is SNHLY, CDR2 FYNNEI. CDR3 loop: CASSEQGDYGYTF. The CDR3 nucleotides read TGTGCCAGCAGTGAACAGGGAGACTATGGCTACACCTTC.

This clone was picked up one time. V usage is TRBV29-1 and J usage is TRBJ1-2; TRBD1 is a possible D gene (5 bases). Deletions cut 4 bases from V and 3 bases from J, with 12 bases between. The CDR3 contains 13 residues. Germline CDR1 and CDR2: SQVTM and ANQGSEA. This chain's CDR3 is CSVVGGRDYGYTF. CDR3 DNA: TGCAGCGTTGTTGGCGGCAGGGACTATGGCTACACCTTC.

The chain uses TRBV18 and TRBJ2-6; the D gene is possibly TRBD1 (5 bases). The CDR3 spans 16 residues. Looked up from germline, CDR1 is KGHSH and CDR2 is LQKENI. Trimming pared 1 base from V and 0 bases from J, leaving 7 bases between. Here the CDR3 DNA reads TGTGCCAGCTCACCACTGACAGACTCTGGGGCCAACGTCCTGACTTTC. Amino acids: CASSPLTDSGANVLTF.

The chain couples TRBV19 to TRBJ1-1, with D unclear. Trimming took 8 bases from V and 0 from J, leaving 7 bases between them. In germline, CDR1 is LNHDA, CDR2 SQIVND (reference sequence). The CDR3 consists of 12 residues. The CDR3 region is CASGSVNTEAFF. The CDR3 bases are TGTGCCAGTGGATCGGTGAACACTGAAGCTTTCTTT.

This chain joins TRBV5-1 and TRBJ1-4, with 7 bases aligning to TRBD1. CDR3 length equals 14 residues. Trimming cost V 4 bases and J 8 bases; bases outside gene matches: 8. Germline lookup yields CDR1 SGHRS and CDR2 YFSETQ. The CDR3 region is CASSPGQLSEKLFF. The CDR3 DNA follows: TGCGCCAGCAGCCCGGGACAGCTCTCCGAAAAACTGTTTTTT.

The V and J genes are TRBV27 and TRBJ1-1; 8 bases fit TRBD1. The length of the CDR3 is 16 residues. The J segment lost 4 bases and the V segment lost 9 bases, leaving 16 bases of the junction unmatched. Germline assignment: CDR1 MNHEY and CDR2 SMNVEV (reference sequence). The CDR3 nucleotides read TGTGCCAGTAGGGGAAGAGGACAGGGTTTGGTCACTGAAGCTTTCTTT. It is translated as CASRGRGQGLVTEAFF.

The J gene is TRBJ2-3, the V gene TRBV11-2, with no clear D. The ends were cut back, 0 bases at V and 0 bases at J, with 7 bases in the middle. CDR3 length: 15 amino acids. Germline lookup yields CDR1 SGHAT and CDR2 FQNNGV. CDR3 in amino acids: CASSLEGRSTDTQYF. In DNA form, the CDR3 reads TGTGCCAGCAGCTTAGAGGGCAGAAGCACAGATACGCAGTATTTT. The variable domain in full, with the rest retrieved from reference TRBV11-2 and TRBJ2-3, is EAGVAQSPRYKIIEKRQSVAFWCNPISGHATLYWYQQILGQGPKLLIQFQNNGVVDDSQLPKDRFSAERLKGVDSTLKIQPAKLEDSAVYLCASSLEGRSTDTQYFGPGTRLTVL.

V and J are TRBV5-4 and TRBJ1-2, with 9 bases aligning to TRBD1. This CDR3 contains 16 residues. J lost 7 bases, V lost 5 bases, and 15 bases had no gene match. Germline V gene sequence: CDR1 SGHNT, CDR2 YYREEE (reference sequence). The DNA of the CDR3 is TGTGCCAGCAGGGACGACAGGGGGTCAGGCTATGGTGGCTACACCTTC. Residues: CASRDDRGSGYGGYTF.

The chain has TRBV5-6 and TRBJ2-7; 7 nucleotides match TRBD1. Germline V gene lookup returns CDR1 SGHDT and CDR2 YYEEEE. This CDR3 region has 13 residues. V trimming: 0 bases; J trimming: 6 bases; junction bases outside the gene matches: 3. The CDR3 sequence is CASSLDRGSEQYF. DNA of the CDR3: TGTGCCAGCAGCTTGGACAGGGGCAGCGAGCAGTACTTC.

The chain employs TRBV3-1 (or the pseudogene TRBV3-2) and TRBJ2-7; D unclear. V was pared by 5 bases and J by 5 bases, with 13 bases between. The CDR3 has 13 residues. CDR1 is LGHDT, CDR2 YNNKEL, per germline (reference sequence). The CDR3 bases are TGTGCCAGCAGCGGCGGTCGAGGCAACGAGCAGTACTTC. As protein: CASSGGRGNEQYF.

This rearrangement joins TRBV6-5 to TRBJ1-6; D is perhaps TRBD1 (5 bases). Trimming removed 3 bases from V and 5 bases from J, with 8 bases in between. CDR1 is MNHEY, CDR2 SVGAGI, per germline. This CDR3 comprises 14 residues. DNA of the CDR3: TGTGCCAGCAGTTATAGACAGAATAATTCACCCCTCCACTTT. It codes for CASSYRQNNSPLHF.

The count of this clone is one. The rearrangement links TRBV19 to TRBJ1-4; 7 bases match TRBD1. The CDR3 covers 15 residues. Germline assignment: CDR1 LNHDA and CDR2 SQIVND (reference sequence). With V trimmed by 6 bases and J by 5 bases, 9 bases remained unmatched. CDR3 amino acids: CASRRLGTVNEKLFF. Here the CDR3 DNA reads TGTGCCAGTAGGAGGTTGGGGACAGTAAATGAAAAACTGTTTTTT.

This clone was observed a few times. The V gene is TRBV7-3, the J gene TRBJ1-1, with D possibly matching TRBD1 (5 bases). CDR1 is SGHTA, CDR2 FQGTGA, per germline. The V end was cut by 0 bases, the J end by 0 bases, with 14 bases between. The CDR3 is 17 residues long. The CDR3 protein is CASSLTGRGAMNTEAFF. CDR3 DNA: TGTGCCAGCAGCTTAACGGGAAGAGGGGCAATGAACACTGAAGCTTTCTTT. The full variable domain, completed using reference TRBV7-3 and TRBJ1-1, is GAGVSQTPSNKVTEKGKYVELRCDPISGHTALYWYRQSLGQGPEFLIYFQGTGAADDSGLPNDRFFAVRPEGSVSTLKIQRTERGDSAVYLCASSLTGRGAMNTEAFFGQGTRLTVV.

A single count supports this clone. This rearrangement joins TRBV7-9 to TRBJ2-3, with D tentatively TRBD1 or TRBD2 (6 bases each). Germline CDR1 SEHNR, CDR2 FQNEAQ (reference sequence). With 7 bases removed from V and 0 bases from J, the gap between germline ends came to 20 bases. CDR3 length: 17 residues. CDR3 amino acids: CASILLRLGGSTDTQYF. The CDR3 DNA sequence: TGTGCCAGCATCCTCCTTCGACTAGGGGGTAGCACAGATACGCAGTATTTT.

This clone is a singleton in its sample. Written as DNA, the CDR3 is TGTGCCAGCAGTTACTCCAGGGGGGTTTCGGAGACCCAGTACTTC. Translated: CASSYSRGVSETQYF. The J gene is TRBJ2-5, the V gene TRBV6-6; D possibly corresponds to TRBD1 (7 bases). This CDR3 has 15 residues. Germline-derived CDR1 and CDR2 are MNHNY and SVGAGI (reference sequence). The V end lost 0 bases, the J end lost 5 bases, and 13 bases lay between the germline ends.

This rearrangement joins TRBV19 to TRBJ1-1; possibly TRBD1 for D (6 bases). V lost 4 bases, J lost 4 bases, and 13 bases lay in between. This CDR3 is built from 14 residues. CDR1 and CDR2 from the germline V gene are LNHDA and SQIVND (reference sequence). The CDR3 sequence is CASSNIGGGTEAFF. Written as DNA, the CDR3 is TGTGCCAGTAGTAATATAGGGGGGGGCACTGAAGCTTTCTTT.